These T cell receptor beta chains were read from a single sample in a study of blood T cells in healthy people across ages. One entry per CDR3 protein results from TCRdb running MiXCR on the 5' RACE reads. The sample includes about 640,000 distinct CDR3 sequences, about 43% of them seen just once. The sequenced material came from blood. The origin of the receptors is a man older than 75 in good health. Both conserved end residues are part of each CDR3. Each record gives: clone size, V gene, CDR3 length, J gene, D gene, CDR3 protein, CDR3 DNA. D genes are given only for firm matches. Not all rows give a size; the values are once, few, many and, for expanded clones, a class.

>few|TRBV7-8|15|TRBJ2-2|NA
CASSTTRGNAGELFF
TGTGCCAGCAGCACAACCCGGGGTAACGCCGGGGAGCTGTTTTTT
>few|TRBV10-3|15|TRBJ2-7|NA
CAISEVTGLYNEQYF
TGTGCCATCAGTGAGGTGACAGGTCTCTACAATGAGCAGTACTTC
>many|TRBV7-2|16|TRBJ2-7|NA
CASSPGRSPLPYEQYF
TGTGCCAGCAGCCCCGGTCGGAGCCCCTTACCCTACGAGCAGTACTTC
>NA|TRBV7-2|15|TRBJ2-5|TRBD1
CASSLGGQGANEQYF
TGTGCCAGCAGCTTGGGTGGACAGGGGGCGAATGAGCAGTACTTC
>NA|TRBV19|18|TRBJ2-3|TRBD2
CASSIGRGRRPETDTQYF
TGTGCCAGTAGTATAGGGCGCGGGAGACGACCCGAAACAGATACGCAGTATTTT
>NA|TRBV6-2/TRBV6-3|14|TRBJ2-5|NA
CASSYYGKSNEQYF
TGTGCCAGCAGTTACTACGGGAAGAGCAATGAGCAGTACTTC
>few|TRBV4-3|17|TRBJ2-3|NA
CASSQLGTSSSTDTQYF
TGCGCCAGCAGCCAACTTGGTACTAGCAGCAGCACAGATACGCAGTATTTT
>NA|TRBV7-2|14|TRBJ1-4|TRBD1
CASSWDRGGEKLFF
TGTGCCAGCAGCTGGGACAGGGGTGGGGAAAAACTGTTTTTT
>NA|TRBV3-1|14|TRBJ2-2|TRBD1
CASSQRVDRGRLFF
TGTGCCAGCAGCCAACGCGTTGACAGGGGGCGACTGTTTTTT
>NA|TRBV9|15|TRBJ2-7|TRBD1
CASSVGQGGYNEQYF
TGTGCCAGCAGCGTAGGACAGGGGGGCTACAATGAGCAGTACTTC
>NA|TRBV12-3/TRBV12-4|14|TRBJ2-7|NA
CASTSSVGVREQYF
TGTGCCAGCACCTCCTCTGTAGGGGTACGCGAGCAGTACTTC
>many|TRBV7-2|13|TRBJ2-3|NA
CASSLVLSDTQYF
TGTGCCAGCAGCTTAGTACTTTCAGATACGCAGTATTTT
>few|TRBV6-2/TRBV6-3|15|TRBJ2-5|TRBD2
CASSYPSGRGETQYF
TGTGCCAGCAGTTACCCTAGCGGGAGAGGAGAGACCCAGTACTTC
>NA|TRBV7-9|13|TRBJ2-1|NA
CVTVTQGRNEQFF
TGTGTCACCGTAACGCAGGGCCGTAATGAGCAGTTCTTC
>few|TRBV24-1|15|TRBJ2-1|TRBD2
CATSDQSGGGNEQFF
TGTGCCACCAGTGATCAGAGCGGGGGGGGGAATGAGCAGTTCTTC
>NA|TRBV4-2|15|TRBJ2-2|NA
CASSQEGQNTGELFF
TGTGCCAGCAGCCAAGAAGGACAGAACACCGGGGAGCTGTTTTTT
>NA|TRBV7-3|15|TRBJ2-1|NA
CASSSQRELYNEQFF
TGTGCCAGCAGCTCCCAGCGTGAACTATACAATGAGCAGTTCTTC
>many|TRBV6-5|12|TRBJ2-5|TRBD1
CASKRQGETQYF
TGTGCCAGCAAAAGACAGGGCGAGACCCAGTACTTC
>NA|TRBV18|13|TRBJ1-2|NA
CAGSPTRESGYTF
TGTGCCGGCTCACCAACCAGGGAGAGCGGTTACACCTTC
>few|TRBV6-1|15|TRBJ2-7|NA
CASSSTGTPTDEQYF
TGTGCCAGCAGTTCTACCGGGACTCCTACCGACGAGCAGTACTTC
>few|TRBV29-1|14|TRBJ1-6|NA
CSVAEGAYNSPLHF
TGCAGCGTTGCGGAAGGGGCCTATAATTCACCCCTCCACTTT
>NA|TRBV12-3/TRBV12-4|13|TRBJ2-1|NA
CASSLRVFNEQFF
TGTGCCAGCAGTTTAAGGGTTTTTAATGAGCAGTTCTTC
>many|TRBV5-1|12|TRBJ2-5|NA
CASSFSEETQYF
TGCGCCAGCAGCTTTTCGGAAGAGACCCAGTACTTC
>NA|TRBV5-1|15|TRBJ2-5|NA
CASSLNRGLEETQYF
TGCGCCAGCAGCTTGAATCGGGGGCTGGAAGAGACCCAGTACTTC
>few|TRBV4-2|15|TRBJ2-7|TRBD2
CASSQITSGKYEQYF
TGTGCCAGCAGCCAAATAACTAGCGGGAAATACGAGCAGTACTTC
>NA|TRBV6-6|16|TRBJ2-4|NA
CASSYARGVTKNIQYF
TGTGCCAGCAGTTACGCGAGGGGAGTAACCAAAAACATTCAGTACTTC
>few|TRBV7-2|19|TRBJ2-1|NA
CASSLGGQGNSGRAVEQFF
TGTGCCAGCAGCTTAGGGGGACAGGGAAACAGCGGGAGGGCCGTTGAGCAGTTCTTC
>NA|TRBV12-3/TRBV12-4|14|TRBJ1-1|TRBD1
CASSTGQPGAEAFF
TGTGCCAGCAGTACGGGACAGCCGGGGGCTGAAGCTTTCTTT
>many|TRBV3-1|16|TRBJ1-1|TRBD1
CASSQGPGTANTEAFF
TGTGCCAGCAGCCAAGGCCCCGGGACAGCGAACACTGAAGCTTTCTTT
>NA|TRBV5-6|15|TRBJ2-2|NA
CASSFSPRHTGELFF
TGTGCCAGCAGCTTTAGTCCCCGGCACACCGGGGAGCTGTTTTTT
>NA|TRBV6-1|11|TRBJ1-1|NA
CASRGGTEAFF
TGTGCCAGCAGGGGTGGCACTGAAGCTTTCTTT